The entry below describes one T cell receptor beta chain. The sample belongs to a study of blood T cell repertoires in COVID-19. About the research overall: Some COVID-19 samples were acute and others convalescent; all came from the United States, Italy and Spain. Nucleic acid was either cDNA or gDNA, and it came from T cells, B-cell-depleted T cells, or PBMCs.

In the original workflow: Researchers report that nucleated cell counts were estimated from reference gene primer amplification. The protocol was immunoSEQ multiplex PCR, while the TCRdb copy is restricted to in-frame clones and leaves out a portion. V and J calls and clone size are copied from that table; D and trimming were computed from the DNA. Of some 150,000 clones detected, around four fifths appear once; the ten largest clones hold around 3.1%. Sample: peripheral blood. This TCR was recovered from a woman in her 40s with active or convalescent COVID-19.

The CDR3 loop reads CASSSRRLGNQPQHF. The CDR3, as DNA: TGTGCCAGCAGCTCCAGGAGGCTCGGCAATCAGCCCCAGCATTTT. This chain uses TRBV5-6 with TRBJ1-5, with D unclear. Germline CDR1 and CDR2: SGHDT and YYEEEE. V lost 3 bases, J lost 2 bases, and 12 bases lay in between. This CDR3 has 15 amino acids.